The T cell receptor beta chain under discussion was sequenced for a study of T cell changes during pregnancy in multiple sclerosis. Per the germline V gene, CDR1 is MNHEY and CDR2 is SVGAGI. Trimming left V 5 bases short and J 0 bases short, with 13 bases between. The CDR3 length is 15 residues. Assay used: immunoSEQ multiplex PCR; TCRdb lists only in-frame clones, some missing. The sample has tens of thousands of clones; 70% to 90% are singletons. The chain uses TRBV6-5 and TRBJ1-1, with D possibly matching TRBD1 (5 bases). This TCR came from a female donor with multiple sclerosis, enrolled in a pregnancy study. Sequenced here: CD8+ T cells from peripheral blood mononuclear cells, sampled before pregnancy. CDR3 residues: CASSPPGGLNTEAFF. The CDR3 nucleotides are TGTGCCAGCAGTCCCCCCGGGGGATTGAACACTGAAGCTTTCTTT.